This T cell receptor beta chain was captured by sequencing in a study of T-cell memory formation after mild COVID-19. Germline V CDR1 and CDR2: MNHEY, SMNVEV (reference sequence). The CDR3 consists of 14 residues. V lost 6 bases and J lost 0; bases outside the gene matches: 4. TCRdb reanalysed the 5' RACE reads using MiXCR and keeps one entry per CDR3 protein. The sample records about 430,000 distinct CDR3 sequences, 24% being singletons. Study-level findings and limits: Pre-infection memory contained some responding clones, which suggested that cross-reactive memory had joined. Clones that contracted from day 15 to 85 had balanced CD4/CD8; later expanders were CD4+ biased. Of the contracting clones, CD4+ ones lay mainly in CM and EM, and CD8+ ones in EMRA.

This clonotype was observed a few times. The antigen remains undetermined. Material: PBMCs or a T cell subset sorted from them (not recorded which). The gene calls are TRBV27 and TRBJ1-2; 7 nucleotides align to TRBD1. The source is an adult woman who had mild COVID-19 (a few samples of this study predate the infection). Cell type and time point are not known. The CDR3 spells CASSGDSPNYGYTF. CDR3 in DNA: TGTGCCAGCAGCGGGGACAGTCCTAACTATGGCTACACCTTC.